The 29 T cell receptor beta chains reported below all come from one sample, sequenced in a study of beta chain features in type 1 diabetes. The study, taken as a whole, reports: Patients with Type 1 diabetes showed moderately but significantly shorter TCRB CDR3s in all four CD4+ subsets.

These receptors' targets are unknown. TCRB transcripts that were expressed got sequenced, as all of the isolated RNA had been reverse transcribed. TCRdb's copy holds only in-frame clones and misses some; the assay was immunoSEQ multiplex PCR. Found here are around 170,000 clones, approximately 8.7% of them singletons; the top ten hold around 0.7%. The material sequenced was central memory CD4+ T cells from blood. These TCRs come from a woman in her twenties or thirties with type 1 diabetes.

V usage is TRBV19 and J usage is TRBJ1-5; no firm D call. The CDR3 covers 15 residues. Germline-derived CDR1 and CDR2 are LNHDA and SQIVND (reference sequence). V lost 6 bases and J lost 5, with 17 bases in between. DNA for the CDR3: TGTGCCAGTAGCAAGGACCTGAGGGAGTATCAGCCCCAGCATTTT. It yields the protein CASSKDLREYQPQHF. Using reference TRBV19 and TRBJ1-5 for the parts outside the CDR3, the full variable domain is DGGITQSPKYLFRKEGQNVTLSCEQNLNHDAMYWYRQDPGQGLRLIYYSQIVNDFQKGDIAEGYSVSREKKESFPLTVTSAQKNPTAFYLCASSKDLREYQPQHFGDGTRLSIL.

This clone came up a few times. The chain uses TRBV28 and TRBJ1-4; no firm D call. The germline V and J ends were trimmed by 8 bases and 8 bases, with 9 bases remaining between them. This CDR3 is built from 11 residues. Germline loops: CDR1 MDHEN, CDR2 SYDVKM. This CDR3 is CASREREKLFF. DNA of the CDR3: TGTGCCAGCCGGGAAAGGGAAAAACTGTTTTTT.

This clone occurred many times. This chain connects TRBV29-1 to TRBJ2-1; unclear D gene. The CDR3 runs to 10 residues. CDR1 is SQVTM, CDR2 ANQGSEA, per germline. V dropped 4 bases and J dropped 8 bases, with 6 bases sitting between them. The CDR3 is CSVAEYEQFF. CDR3 bases: TGCAGCGTTGCTGAGTATGAGCAGTTCTTC.

This clone was seen more than once but under ten times. The chain combines TRBV27 with TRBJ2-5, with 7 positions matching TRBD1. CDR1 and CDR2 (germline): MNHEY, SMNVEV (reference sequence). J gave up 5 bases and V 5 bases, and 5 bases lay outside the gene matches. This CDR3 is built from 13 residues. The CDR3 nucleotides read TGTGCCAGCAGTCACAGGGGTAGGGAGACCCAGTACTTC. Its protein is CASSHRGRETQYF.

This clone was observed a few times. The chain combines TRBV19 with TRBJ1-1; D perhaps matches TRBD1 (5 bases). Trimming removed 0 bases from V and 6 bases from J, with 11 bases in between. The germline V gene has CDR1 LNHDA and CDR2 SQIVND (reference sequence). The CDR3 extends over 14 amino acids. In nucleotides, the CDR3 is TGTGCCAGTAGTATAGACGGGGGACGCGCTGAAGCTTTCTTT. This gives the protein CASSIDGGRAEAFF.

This clone came up a few times. The V call is TRBV4-1, the J call TRBJ2-5; D is ambiguous. Between the trimmed V and J ends, which lost 4 bases and 4 bases, there was a span of 10 bases. The CDR3 is 13 amino acids. Germline loops: CDR1 MGHRA, CDR2 YSYEKL. The CDR3 sequence is CASSLLQRETQYF. The DNA of the CDR3 is TGCGCCAGCAGCCTTTTACAACGAGAGACCCAGTACTTC.

There are a few counts of this clone. The gene calls are TRBV7-8 and TRBJ2-1; no firm D call. This CDR3 has 14 residues. V was clipped by 8 bases and J by 0 bases, with 11 bases between them. Germline lookup yields CDR1 SGHVS and CDR2 FQNEAQ. The CDR3 sequence: CASGASGSYNEQFF. The CDR3 coding sequence is TGTGCCAGCGGAGCTAGTGGCTCCTACAATGAGCAGTTCTTC.

This clone was detected a few times. Other DNA sequences in the sample encode the same CDR3. The J gene is TRBJ2-1, the V gene TRBV29-1; TRBD2 aligns across 15 bases. This CDR3 region has 15 residues. V lost 2 bases to trimming and J lost 7 bases; unmatched junction nucleotides: 3. CDR1 is SQVTM, CDR2 ANQGSEA, per germline. In DNA, the CDR3 is TGCAGCGTTGAATCCGGGACTAGCGGGAGGAATGAGCAGTTCTTC. Protein product: CSVESGTSGRNEQFF.

Only a few counts were recorded for this clone. The rearrangement links TRBV11-2 to TRBJ1-2; possibly TRBD1 for D (5 bases). The germline V and J ends were trimmed by 6 bases and 5 bases, with 10 bases remaining between them. The length of the CDR3 is 12 residues. Germline assignment: CDR1 SGHAT and CDR2 FQNNGV. CDR3 nucleotide sequence: TGTGCCAGCAGTTCGACAGCTTATGGCTACACCTTC. Residues: CASSSTAYGYTF. Complete variable domain (other parts from reference TRBV11-2 and TRBJ1-2): EAGVAQSPRYKIIEKRQSVAFWCNPISGHATLYWYQQILGQGPKLLIQFQNNGVVDDSQLPKDRFSAERLKGVDSTLKIQPAKLEDSAVYLCASSSTAYGYTFGSGTRLTVV.

This clone occurred a few times. J is TRBJ2-3 and V is TRBV7-8, with 12 nucleotides matching TRBD2. The CDR3 consists of 16 residues. Losses at the gene ends were 5 bases for V and 0 bases for J; bases not matched to a gene: 3. CDR1 is SGHVS, CDR2 FQNEAQ, per germline. CDR3 sequence: CASSRGTSGSTDTQYF. The CDR3 bases are TGTGCCAGCAGCCGCGGGACTAGCGGGAGCACAGATACGCAGTATTTT.

CDR3 residues: CASSFAQGIDTKPQHF. In DNA, the CDR3 is TGTGCCAGCAGTTTCGCCCAGGGAATTGACACAAAGCCCCAGCATTTT. The chain carries TRBV28 and TRBJ1-5, with D possibly matching TRBD1 (5 bases). The CDR3 has 16 amino acids. Looked up from germline, CDR1 is MDHEN and CDR2 is SYDVKM. Deletions cut 3 bases from V and 8 bases from J, with 20 bases between.

This rearrangement joins TRBV28 to TRBJ2-7; D gene unclear. The CDR3 length is 13 residues. V lost 6 bases and J lost 0, with 9 bases in between. Germline CDR1 and CDR2: MDHEN and SYDVKM. DNA for the CDR3: TGTGCCAGCAGATCACTGTTCTCCTACGAGCAGTACTTC. This gives the protein CASRSLFSYEQYF.

This clone has only a few counts. The chain uses TRBV2 and TRBJ2-1; TRBD1 matches 7 bases. Losses at the gene ends were 7 bases for V and 6 bases for J; bases not matched to a gene: 9. CDR3 length: 14 residues. The germline gives CDR1 SNHLY, CDR2 FYNNEI. The CDR3 loop reads CASTRTSGGNEQFF. CDR3 bases: TGTGCCAGCACTCGAACGTCAGGGGGCAATGAGCAGTTCTTC. The complete variable domain, with remaining parts taken from reference TRBV2 and TRBJ2-1, reads EPEVTQTPSHQVTQMGQEVILRCVPISNHLYFYWYRQILGQKVEFLVSFYNNEISEKSEIFDDQFSVERPDGSNFTLKIRSTKLEDSAMYFCASTRTSGGNEQFFGPGTRLTVL.

The chain has TRBV7-3 and TRBJ2-1; TRBD2 might be the D (5 bases). Looked up from germline, CDR1 is SGHTA and CDR2 is FQGTGA. The V end was cut by 0 bases, the J end by 9 bases, with 9 bases between. The CDR3 length is 13 residues. The CDR3 region is CASSLTDRGEQFF. The CDR3 nucleotides read TGTGCCAGCAGCTTAACCGACCGGGGTGAGCAGTTCTTC.

The chain recombines TRBV29-1 with TRBJ2-5, with a weak D call TRBD2 (6 bases). There are 14 residues in the CDR3. The V end lost 6 bases, the J end lost 1 base, and 15 bases lay between the germline ends. In germline, CDR1 is SQVTM, CDR2 ANQGSEA. DNA for the CDR3: TGCAGCGTCCCTGGGGCGGGACGCCAAGAGACCCAGTACTTC. It is translated as CSVPGAGRQETQYF.

This clone was observed a handful of times. The chain combines TRBV29-1 with TRBJ2-7, with a possible D match to TRBD2 (5 bases). Germline assignment: CDR1 SQVTM and CDR2 ANQGSEA. This CDR3 comprises 15 residues. V lost 4 bases and J lost 6, with 22 bases in between. CDR3 DNA: TGCAGCGTTGGGTTGGCGGAGAGGGCGATGGGCGAGCAGTACTTC. Amino acid sequence: CSVGLAERAMGEQYF.

There are a few counts of this clone. The chain carries TRBV28 and TRBJ2-1, with D possibly matching TRBD1 (6 bases). The CDR3 contains 14 residues. Germline V CDR1 and CDR2: MDHEN, SYDVKM. V lost 7 bases and J 3 bases, leaving 13 bases between the germline ends. DNA for the CDR3: TGTGCCAGCATCCGGGACACCAACTACAATGAGCAGTTCTTC. Its translation is CASIRDTNYNEQFF.

This clone appeared a few times. The chain links TRBV6-1 to TRBJ2-4; weak D call: TRBD1 (6 bases). This CDR3 comprises 15 residues. V dropped 6 bases and J dropped 0 bases, with 12 bases sitting between them. Germline CDR1 MNHNS, CDR2 SASEGT. The CDR3 region has the DNA TGTGCCAGCAGACCGACAGGACTAGCCAAAAACATTCAGTACTTC. Its protein is CASRPTGLAKNIQYF.

The table lists this clone with a few counts. The rearrangement links TRBV2 to TRBJ1-1, with D possibly TRBD1 on 5 matching bases. V was clipped by 4 bases and J by 0 bases, with 12 bases between them. The CDR3 extends over 15 amino acids. Germline values: CDR1 SNHLY, CDR2 FYNNEI. CDR3 sequence reads: CASSGSGFMNTEAFF. DNA of the CDR3: TGTGCCAGCAGTGGATCAGGGTTTATGAACACTGAAGCTTTCTTT.

This chain connects TRBV2 to TRBJ2-3; TRBD2 might be the D (6 bases). Trimming took off 3 bases at V and 1 base at J, with 8 bases between the two ends. This CDR3 has 14 residues. Germline loops: CDR1 SNHLY, CDR2 FYNNEI. CDR3 amino acids: CASSEGLGTDTQYF. CDR3 sequence (DNA): TGTGCCAGCAGTGAGGGACTCGGCACAGATACGCAGTATTTT.

This rearrangement joins TRBV29-1 to TRBJ2-3; 8 bases are shared with TRBD2. Germline V gene data show CDR1 as SQVTM and CDR2 as ANQGSEA. V lost 2 bases and J lost 1; bases outside the gene matches: 5. The length of the CDR3 is 15 residues. As DNA, the CDR3 is TGCAGCGTTGAACCGGGGGGGGTCGGCACAGATACGCAGTATTTT. It yields the protein CSVEPGGVGTDTQYF.

The genes are TRBV18 and TRBJ2-1; the D gene is possibly TRBD2 (5 bases). V gave up 1 base and J gave up 7 bases, with 14 bases separating them. CDR1 KGHSH and CDR2 LQKENI come from the germline V gene. The CDR3 runs 15 residues. In DNA, the CDR3 is TGTGCCAGCTCACCACAGCTACTAGGGAGTAATGAGCAGTTCTTC. The encoded protein is CASSPQLLGSNEQFF.

This clone was seen a few times. The V gene is TRBV28, the J gene TRBJ1-2; 7 bases line up with TRBD1. The CDR3 contains 14 residues. Germline CDR1 MDHEN, CDR2 SYDVKM. J lost 5 bases, V lost 7 bases, and 10 bases had no gene match. CDR3 sequence: CASKGDSTRYGYTF. As DNA, the CDR3 is TGTGCCAGCAAGGGGGACAGTACCAGATATGGCTACACCTTC.

This chain uses TRBV5-1 with TRBJ2-2, with 9 bases lining up with TRBD1. Trimming took 4 bases from V and 4 from J; bases not matched to a gene: 11. Germline CDR1 SGHRS, CDR2 YFSETQ. The CDR3 runs to 17 residues. The chain's CDR3 is CASSKHPGTGSTGELFF. CDR3 bases: TGCGCCAGCAGCAAACATCCGGGGACAGGGAGCACCGGGGAGCTGTTTTTT.

This clone was detected only a few times. The V and J genes are TRBV5-1 and TRBJ2-3, with D uncertain. The CDR3 has 11 residues. The ends were cut back, 3 bases at V and 6 bases at J, with 5 bases in the middle. Germline CDR1 and CDR2: SGHRS and YFSETQ. CDR3 in DNA: TGCGCCAGCAGCTCTGAGGATACGCAGTATTTT. Protein product: CASSSEDTQYF. The full variable domain, its missing parts supplied by reference TRBV5-1 and TRBJ2-3, is KAGVTQTPRYLIKTRGQQVTLSCSPISGHRSVSWYQQTPGQGLQFLFEYFSETQRNKGNFPGRFSGRQFSNSRSEMNVSTLELGDSALYLCASSSEDTQYFGPGTRLTVL.

This clone was found a few times. This sequence joins TRBV5-8 and TRBJ2-3; 9 positions match TRBD2. CDR3 length: 16 amino acids. After removal of 5 bases from V and 4 bases from J, the junction contained 11 bases not matched to a gene. Germline assignment: CDR1 SGHTS and CDR2 YDEGEE. CDR3 protein: CASSFPGTSFADTQYF. For the CDR3, the DNA is TGTGCCAGCAGTTTCCCCGGGACTAGCTTTGCAGATACGCAGTATTTT.

The chain links TRBV20-1 to TRBJ2-4; D perhaps matches TRBD1 (5 bases). Germline V CDR1 and CDR2: DFQATT, SNEGSKA (reference sequence). V was cut by 1 base and J by 16 bases, with 14 bases left in between. The CDR3 totals 11 residues. The CDR3 spells CSARGLVGPYF. The DNA of the CDR3 is TGCAGTGCTAGAGGTCTGGTGGGGCCTTACTTC.

There are a few counts of this clone. The chain uses TRBV10-3 and TRBJ2-3; TRBD1 aligns across 12 bases. CDR3 length: 15 residues. V was clipped by 7 bases and J by 6 bases; unmatched bases: 8. The germline CDR1 and CDR2 sequences are ENHRY and SYGVKD. Here the CDR3 DNA reads TGTGCCATCACCTCCGGGACAGGGGGCTTCGATACGCAGTATTTT. Residues: CAITSGTGGFDTQYF.

The chain is built from TRBV7-2 and TRBJ2-3; D unclear. Germline V gene data show CDR1 as SGHTA and CDR2 as FQGNSA. The CDR3 is 10 amino acids. The CDR3 region is CAPGTDTQYF. The CDR3 DNA reads TGTGCTCCGGGCACAGATACGCAGTATTTT.